The present TCR beta chain was sequenced within a study of blood T cell repertoires in COVID-19. Overall study context: PBMCs, B-cell-depleted T cells, or T cells were the source of the cDNA or gDNA that made up the material.

V lost 1 base and J lost 3, with 10 bases in between. This CDR3 is built from 14 residues. The V gene's germline CDR1 is MGHRA and CDR2 YSYEKL. Study processing details: Estimation of nucleated cell counts was performed using reference gene primer amplification. The protocol was immunoSEQ multiplex PCR, while the TCRdb copy is restricted to in-frame clones and leaves out a portion. That table gives V, J and clone size, and the DNA gave D and trimming. The table includes approximately 150,000 clones, about nine tenths detected once. This chain connects TRBV4-1 to TRBJ2-7; D not certain. Input material: peripheral blood. This clonotype was obtained from a woman aged 55-70 years with active or convalescent COVID-19. CDR3 sequence (DNA): TGCGCCAGCAGCCAAGTGGTTGAGATCTACGAGCAGTACTTC. Translating gives CASSQVVEIYEQYF.